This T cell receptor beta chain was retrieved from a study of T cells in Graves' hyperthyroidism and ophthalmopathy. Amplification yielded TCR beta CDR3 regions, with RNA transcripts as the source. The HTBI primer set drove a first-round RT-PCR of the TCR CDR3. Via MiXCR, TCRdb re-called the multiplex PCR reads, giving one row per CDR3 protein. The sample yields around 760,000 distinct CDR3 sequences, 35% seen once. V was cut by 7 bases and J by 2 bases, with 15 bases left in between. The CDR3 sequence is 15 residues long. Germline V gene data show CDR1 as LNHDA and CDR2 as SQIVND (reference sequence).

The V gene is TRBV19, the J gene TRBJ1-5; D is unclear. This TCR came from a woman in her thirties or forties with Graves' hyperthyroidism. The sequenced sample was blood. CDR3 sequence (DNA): TGTGCCAGTAATGGGCCGCCGAGTGGCAATCAGCCCCAGCATTTT. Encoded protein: CASNGPPSGNQPQHF.